The rows below give T cell receptor beta chains drawn from one sample of a study of blood T cell repertoires in COVID-19. The repertoire was sequenced with immunoSEQ multiplex PCR; TCRdb's copy has only in-frame clones and lacks some. Of roughly 260,000 clones in the sample, approximately 81% were seen once. The sequencing input was peripheral blood. Receptors were obtained from a woman aged 18-29 years with acute or convalescent COVID-19. Both conserved end residues are part of each CDR3. The order of the fields is clone size, J gene, CDR3 length, V gene, D gene, CDR3 DNA, CDR3 protein. A D gene is named only where the DNA matches it firmly. Expanded clones get a size class; other rows say once, few or many, or leave the size out.

abundance: NA
j_gene: TRBJ1-4
len: 15
v_gene: TRBV6-2/TRBV6-3
d_gene: NA
CDR3nt: TGTGCCAGCAGTGACCAGGCCAGAAGAAATGAAAAACTGTTTTTT
CDR3aa: CASSDQARRNEKLFF

abundance: NA
j_gene: TRBJ2-1
len: 13
v_gene: TRBV12-3/TRBV12-4
d_gene: NA
CDR3nt: TGTGCCACCACTAGCCTCTCCTACAATGAGCAGTTCTTC
CDR3aa: CATTSLSYNEQFF

abundance: NA
j_gene: TRBJ2-7
len: 13
v_gene: TRBV27
d_gene: NA
CDR3nt: TGTGCCAGCAGTCGACAGCCACGACGCGAGCAGTACTTC
CDR3aa: CASSRQPRREQYF

abundance: once
j_gene: TRBJ2-7
len: 17
v_gene: TRBV28
d_gene: TRBD2
CDR3nt: TGTGCCAGCAGTTCCCCTGGACGGGGGGAGACCTCCTACGAGCAGTACTTC
CDR3aa: CASSSPGRGETSYEQYF

abundance: NA
j_gene: TRBJ1-2
len: 13
v_gene: TRBV7-2
d_gene: NA
CDR3nt: TGTGCCAGCACCACGGACAGAAAGAATGGCTACACCTTC
CDR3aa: CASTTDRKNGYTF

abundance: NA
j_gene: TRBJ2-1
len: 17
v_gene: TRBV5-1
d_gene: TRBD2
CDR3nt: TGCGCCAGCAGCTTGGGACCTTGGGCTAGCGGCTACAATGAGCAGTTCTTC
CDR3aa: CASSLGPWASGYNEQFF

abundance: NA
j_gene: TRBJ2-1
len: 15
v_gene: TRBV2
d_gene: NA
CDR3nt: TGTGCCAGCAGTGAAGCAGTGAGGCGCTACAATGAGCAGTTCTTC
CDR3aa: CASSEAVRRYNEQFF

abundance: NA
j_gene: TRBJ2-1
len: 15
v_gene: TRBV7-8
d_gene: TRBD2
CDR3nt: TGTGCCAGCAGCCCGACTTTGCGGGAGGGAAATGAGCAGTTCTTC
CDR3aa: CASSPTLREGNEQFF

abundance: NA
j_gene: TRBJ1-2
len: 12
v_gene: TRBV27
d_gene: TRBD1
CDR3nt: TGTGCCAGTTCCCCGACAGGGTATGGCTACACCTTC
CDR3aa: CASSPTGYGYTF

abundance: NA
j_gene: TRBJ2-7
len: 14
v_gene: TRBV7-8
d_gene: NA
CDR3nt: TGTGCCAGTACACCTTTGACAAGCAGCCACGAGCAGTACTTC
CDR3aa: CASTPLTSSHEQYF

abundance: medium-sized
j_gene: TRBJ2-7
len: 16
v_gene: TRBV11-1
d_gene: TRBD2
CDR3nt: TGTGCCAGCAGCCCGTTAGGGCGGGAGGGATCCTACGAGCAGTACTTC
CDR3aa: CASSPLGREGSYEQYF

abundance: NA
j_gene: TRBJ1-5
len: 16
v_gene: TRBV3-1/TRBV3-2
d_gene: TRBD1
CDR3nt: TGTGCCAGCAGCCGAGGGACAGGGAATAGCAATCAGCCCCAGCATTTT
CDR3aa: CASSRGTGNSNQPQHF

abundance: NA
j_gene: TRBJ2-7
len: 16
v_gene: TRBV6-2/TRBV6-3
d_gene: NA
CDR3nt: TGTGCCAGCAGTTACCCGACTCGACTAGGCTCCTACGAGCAGTACTTC
CDR3aa: CASSYPTRLGSYEQYF

abundance: NA
j_gene: TRBJ1-1
len: 15
v_gene: TRBV3-1/TRBV3-2
d_gene: NA
CDR3nt: TGTGCCAGCAGCCAATTCAGGACAGCGAACACTGAAGCTTTCTTT
CDR3aa: CASSQFRTANTEAFF

abundance: once
j_gene: TRBJ1-1
len: 17
v_gene: TRBV28
d_gene: TRBD1
CDR3nt: TGTGCCAGCAGTCCCCTCGTTTTCAGCAGGGGGCGGCAAGAAGCTTTCTTT
CDR3aa: CASSPLVFSRGRQEAFF

abundance: NA
j_gene: TRBJ2-1
len: 12
v_gene: TRBV4-3
d_gene: NA
CDR3nt: TGCGCCAGCAGCCAAGTCGCCGGGGAGCAGTTCTTC
CDR3aa: CASSQVAGEQFF

abundance: NA
j_gene: TRBJ2-1
len: 16
v_gene: TRBV4-3
d_gene: TRBD2
CDR3nt: TGCGCCAGCAGCCAAACAAGCGGGAGGGCCCGGGATGAGCAGTTCTTC
CDR3aa: CASSQTSGRARDEQFF

abundance: NA
j_gene: TRBJ2-7
len: 18
v_gene: TRBV27
d_gene: TRBD2
CDR3nt: TGTGCCAGCAGTCCGACCCCTCCGGCTAGCGGATTACTCTACGAGCAGTACTTC
CDR3aa: CASSPTPPASGLLYEQYF

abundance: NA
j_gene: TRBJ2-1
len: 15
v_gene: TRBV19
d_gene: TRBD2
CDR3nt: TGTGCCACCCATAGCGGGAGGGCCGGGATGAATGAGCAGTTCTTC
CDR3aa: CATHSGRAGMNEQFF

abundance: NA
j_gene: TRBJ1-5
len: 14
v_gene: TRBV2
d_gene: NA
CDR3nt: TGTGCCAGCAGTGAATTTAAGGTGCGGCAGCCCCAGCATTTT
CDR3aa: CASSEFKVRQPQHF

abundance: NA
j_gene: TRBJ2-1
len: 14
v_gene: TRBV27
d_gene: TRBD1
CDR3nt: TGTGCCAGTTGGGACAGGGGGCATTACAATGAGCAGTTCTTC
CDR3aa: CASWDRGHYNEQFF

abundance: NA
j_gene: TRBJ2-2
len: 15
v_gene: TRBV6-2/TRBV6-3
d_gene: TRBD2
CDR3nt: TGTGCCAGCAGTTATCTAGCGGGGGCGAGCGGGGAGCTGTTTTTT
CDR3aa: CASSYLAGASGELFF

abundance: few
j_gene: TRBJ1-5
len: 13
v_gene: TRBV12-3/TRBV12-4
d_gene: NA
CDR3nt: TGTGCCAGCAGTTACCGAGATAATCAGCCCCAGCATTTT
CDR3aa: CASSYRDNQPQHF

abundance: NA
j_gene: TRBJ1-4
len: 16
v_gene: TRBV28
d_gene: NA
CDR3nt: TGTGCCAGCAGTTTCCAGACCGGAATGGAGAGGGAAAAACTGTTTTTT
CDR3aa: CASSFQTGMEREKLFF

abundance: NA
j_gene: TRBJ2-3
len: 13
v_gene: TRBV27
d_gene: NA
CDR3nt: TGTGCCAGCAGTCCATACATCACAGATACGCAGTATTTT
CDR3aa: CASSPYITDTQYF

abundance: NA
j_gene: TRBJ2-5
len: 13
v_gene: TRBV5-4
d_gene: NA
CDR3nt: TGTGCCAGCAGCCTGACTAGTTTGGAGACCCAGTACTTC
CDR3aa: CASSLTSLETQYF

abundance: NA
j_gene: TRBJ2-1
len: 18
v_gene: TRBV5-4
d_gene: TRBD2
CDR3nt: TGTGCCAGCAGCGGGGGACTAGAGTGGGGAAACTCCTACAATGAGCAGTTCTTC
CDR3aa: CASSGGLEWGNSYNEQFF

abundance: NA
j_gene: TRBJ1-2
len: 13
v_gene: TRBV7-9
d_gene: NA
CDR3nt: TGTGCCAGCAGCTTAGCAAGGGGTTATGGCTACACCTTC
CDR3aa: CASSLARGYGYTF

abundance: NA
j_gene: TRBJ2-7
len: 15
v_gene: TRBV25-1
d_gene: NA
CDR3nt: TGTGCCAGCAGTGATCTTCGACAGTGGGGATACGAGCAGTACTTC
CDR3aa: CASSDLRQWGYEQYF

abundance: NA
j_gene: TRBJ2-5
len: 16
v_gene: TRBV28
d_gene: TRBD1
CDR3nt: TGTGCCAGCAGTCTTTCCGGGACAGGGGTTAAGGAGACCCAGTACTTC
CDR3aa: CASSLSGTGVKETQYF

abundance: NA
j_gene: TRBJ1-3
len: 13
v_gene: TRBV3-1/TRBV3-2
d_gene: TRBD1
CDR3nt: TGTGCCAGCAGCCGACAGGGCGGAAACACCATATATTTT
CDR3aa: CASSRQGGNTIYF

abundance: NA
j_gene: TRBJ2-7
len: 11
v_gene: TRBV2
d_gene: TRBD2
CDR3nt: TGTGCCAGCAGGGGACTATACGAGCAGTACTTC
CDR3aa: CASRGLYEQYF

abundance: NA
j_gene: TRBJ2-7
len: 15
v_gene: TRBV3-1/TRBV3-2
d_gene: NA
CDR3nt: TGTGCCAGCAGCCTAGGCGGGACTCGAGCCTACGAGCAGTACTTC
CDR3aa: CASSLGGTRAYEQYF

abundance: NA
j_gene: TRBJ2-1
len: 20
v_gene: TRBV3-1/TRBV3-2
d_gene: NA
CDR3nt: TGTGCCAGCAGCCAAATCGGCGTTTTCTCGCGGGCATACTTGGACAATGAGCAGTTCTTC
CDR3aa: CASSQIGVFSRAYLDNEQFF

abundance: NA
j_gene: TRBJ2-5
len: 13
v_gene: TRBV19
d_gene: NA
CDR3nt: TGTGCCAGTAGTGGAACAGGTTTGGAGACCCAGTACTTC
CDR3aa: CASSGTGLETQYF

abundance: NA
j_gene: TRBJ2-5
len: 16
v_gene: TRBV27
d_gene: TRBD1
CDR3nt: TGTGCCAGCAGTTCGTACAGGGGGCTACAAGAAGAGACCCAGTACTTC
CDR3aa: CASSSYRGLQEETQYF

abundance: NA
j_gene: TRBJ2-2
len: 14
v_gene: TRBV11-1
d_gene: TRBD2
CDR3nt: TGTGCCAGCAGCTTTAGGCGGGGGGCCGGGGAGCTGTTTTTT
CDR3aa: CASSFRRGAGELFF

abundance: NA
j_gene: TRBJ2-2
len: 14
v_gene: TRBV2
d_gene: NA
CDR3nt: TGTGCCAGCAGGAGCCTAGTTACGACCGGGGAGCTGTTTTTT
CDR3aa: CASRSLVTTGELFF

abundance: NA
j_gene: TRBJ2-7
len: 17
v_gene: TRBV4-1
d_gene: NA
CDR3nt: TGCGCCAGCAGCCAAGAGCCTAAAAGACAGGCTACCTACGAGCAGTACTTC
CDR3aa: CASSQEPKRQATYEQYF

abundance: NA
j_gene: TRBJ1-2
len: 17
v_gene: TRBV5-4
d_gene: NA
CDR3nt: TGTGCCAGCAGCCCTGCCCACTTGGGGGGGGCCGCCTATGGCTACACCTTC
CDR3aa: CASSPAHLGGAAYGYTF

abundance: NA
j_gene: TRBJ2-5
len: 16
v_gene: TRBV7-2
d_gene: TRBD2
CDR3nt: TGTGCCAGCAGCACCCTGCATCGGGGGGGCGGGGAGACCCAGTACTTC
CDR3aa: CASSTLHRGGGETQYF

abundance: NA
j_gene: TRBJ2-7
len: 15
v_gene: TRBV27
d_gene: TRBD2
CDR3nt: TGTGCCAGCAGCCACACTAGCGGGAGCTCCTACGAGCAGTACTTC
CDR3aa: CASSHTSGSSYEQYF

abundance: NA
j_gene: TRBJ1-1
len: 14
v_gene: TRBV6-5
d_gene: NA
CDR3nt: TGTGCCAGCAGGCCCGGGACACCTTACACTGAAGCTTTCTTT
CDR3aa: CASRPGTPYTEAFF